These 26 T cell receptor beta chains originate from one sample sequenced in a study of OX40 agonist ivuxolimab in advanced cancers. Only in-frame clones appear in the TCRdb table, and some are missing; sequencing was by immunoSEQ multiplex PCR. The data show around 53,000 clones, with 85% seen just once and under 3.5% held by the top ten. This specimen was CD4+ or CD8+ T cells sorted from blood, taken in a trial of the OX40 agonist ivuxolimab. The receptors come from an adult with an advanced solid tumor such as melanoma, head and neck, liver or kidney cancer.

The chain joins TRBV5-5 to TRBJ2-7, with 7 bases identical to TRBD2. Germline CDR1 and CDR2: SGHKS and YYEKEE (reference sequence). V shed 5 bases and J 6 bases; nucleotides not matched to a gene: 5. CDR3 length equals 12 residues. This CDR3 reads CASRSSGPEQYF. CDR3 in DNA: TGTGCCAGCAGAAGTAGCGGGCCCGAGCAGTACTTC.

The chain recombines TRBV5-6 with TRBJ2-2; D possibly uses TRBD1 or TRBD2 (5 bases each). CDR3 size: 16 residues. V dropped 4 bases and J dropped 0 bases, with 13 bases sitting between them. CDR1 is SGHDT and CDR2 is YYEEEE in the germline V gene. The CDR3 reads CASSTDRGANTGELFF. CDR3 nucleotides: TGTGCCAGCAGCACCGATAGAGGGGCGAACACCGGGGAGCTGTTTTTT.

This clone was seen just once. The V and J genes are TRBV15 and TRBJ2-1, with no clear D. The CDR3 sequence is 14 residues long. The germline V gene has CDR1 LNHNV and CDR2 YYDKDF (reference sequence). The V gene lost 6 bases and the J gene lost 7 bases, with 16 bases spanning the gap. Written as DNA, the CDR3 is TGTGCCACCAGGATAGGTCTAGAGACTAATGAGCAGTTCTTC. Translated: CATRIGLETNEQFF.

This chain joins TRBV15 and TRBJ2-1; TRBD1 matches 10 bases. Trimming took 2 bases from V and 0 from J; bases not matched to a gene: 1. The CDR3 spans 16 residues. Germline loops: CDR1 LNHNV, CDR2 YYDKDF (reference sequence). The CDR3 loop is CATSRRTGGSYNEQFF. In DNA, the CDR3 is TGTGCCACCAGCAGAAGGACAGGGGGCTCCTACAATGAGCAGTTCTTC.

The V call is TRBV6-1, the J call TRBJ1-3, with 10 bases fitting TRBD1. The germline gives CDR1 MNHNS, CDR2 SASEGT. Germline trimming cut 6 bases from V and 2 bases from J; bases unmatched to any gene: 1. The CDR3 is 14 residues long. CDR3 DNA: TGTGCCAGCAGAGGACAGGGGGCTGGAAACACCATATATTTT. Encoded protein: CASRGQGAGNTIYF.

The rearrangement links TRBV30 to TRBJ2-7; D is unresolved. Trimming removed 0 bases from V and 4 bases from J, with 4 bases in between. Germline-derived CDR1 and CDR2 are GTSNPN and SVGIG (reference sequence). CDR3 length: 11 residues. The CDR3 region is CAWSVRYEQYF. In nucleotides, the CDR3 is TGTGCCTGGAGTGTAAGGTACGAGCAGTACTTC.

The chain uses TRBV30 and TRBJ1-2; D gene uncertain. V gave up 0 bases and J gave up 4 bases, with 9 bases separating them. CDR3 length: 13 amino acids. The germline gives CDR1 GTSNPN, CDR2 SVGIG (reference sequence). This CDR3 reads CAWSVKETYGYTF. DNA for the CDR3: TGTGCCTGGAGTGTAAAAGAGACCTATGGCTACACCTTC.

This rearrangement joins TRBV5-1 to TRBJ2-2; 7 bases map to TRBD2. This CDR3 has 15 residues. Germline V gene data show CDR1 as SGHRS and CDR2 as YFSETQ. Unmatched junction bases numbered 7, after V lost 2 bases and J lost 6 bases. CDR3 sequence reads: CASSFGTMGAGELFF. Here the CDR3 DNA reads TGCGCCAGCAGCTTCGGGACTATGGGCGCCGGGGAGCTGTTTTTT.

CDR3 loop: CASSLLVTGGNTIYF. DNA for the CDR3: TGTGCCAGCAGCTTGCTAGTGACAGGCGGAAACACCATATATTTT. This chain uses TRBV5-6 with TRBJ1-3; maybe TRBD1 (6 bases). V lost 1 base, J lost 4 bases, and 12 bases lay in between. CDR1 is SGHDT and CDR2 is YYEEEE in the germline V gene. CDR3 size: 15 residues.

CDR3: CASSLEAGGGYTF. The CDR3 DNA is TGCGCCAGCAGCTTGGAGGCAGGAGGAGGCTACACCTTC. The chain is built from TRBV5-1 and TRBJ1-2, with no clear D. Germline V gene lookup returns CDR1 SGHRS and CDR2 YFSETQ. This CDR3 comprises 13 residues. V was trimmed by 0 bases and J by 8 bases, leaving 11 bases between them.

J is TRBJ2-4 and V is TRBV4-2; TRBD2 matches at 7 bases. This CDR3 is 15 amino acids long. The germline V gene encodes CDR1 LGHNA and CDR2 YNFKEQ. V dropped 1 base and J dropped 2; count of bases not matched to a gene: 2. CDR3 coding DNA: TGTGCCAGCAGCCAAGGGGAGGGGCCCAAAAACATTCAGTACTTC. This encodes CASSQGEGPKNIQYF.

The J gene is TRBJ2-3, the V gene TRBV5-6, with D unclear. V shed 1 base and J shed 0 bases, with 9 bases lying between them. Germline CDR1 reads SGHDT; CDR2 reads YYEEEE. This CDR3 region has 15 residues. The CDR3 region is CASSLRTTSTDTQYF. CDR3 sequence (DNA): TGTGCCAGCAGCTTGCGGACGACTAGCACAGATACGCAGTATTTT.

Only one count was recorded for this clone. The V and J genes are TRBV4-1 and TRBJ1-2; D not certain. The V and J ends lost 0 bases and 3 bases respectively, with 20 bases between them. The CDR3 is 18 residues long. Germline V lookup: CDR1 MGHRA, CDR2 YSYEKL. The CDR3, as DNA: TGCGCCAGCAGCCAAGATTGGAGTGGCGGCGGAAGATACTATGGCTACACCTTC. Translating gives CASSQDWSGGGRYYGYTF.

The chain uses TRBV6-5 and TRBJ1-1; D possibly corresponds to TRBD1 (6 bases). V was pared by 5 bases and J by 3 bases, with 10 bases between. This CDR3 spans 13 amino acids. The germline CDR1 and CDR2 sequences are MNHEY and SVGAGI. This CDR3 is CASSPQGDTEAFF. Written as DNA, the CDR3 is TGTGCCAGCAGTCCACAGGGAGACACTGAAGCTTTCTTT.

This clone came up once. The chain has TRBV10-3 and TRBJ2-1; D is perhaps TRBD2 (6 bases). This CDR3 region has 14 residues. V lost 2 bases and J 7 bases, leaving 12 bases between the germline ends. In germline, CDR1 is ENHRY, CDR2 SYGVKD. This chain's CDR3 is CAISETRRENEQFF. CDR3 in DNA: TGTGCCATCAGTGAGACTAGGAGGGAAAATGAGCAGTTCTTC.

V usage is TRBV9 and J usage is TRBJ1-1; no clear D. CDR1 and CDR2 (germline): SGDLS, YYNGEE. The CDR3 has 16 amino acids. The germline V and J ends were trimmed by 2 bases and 0 bases, with 14 bases remaining between them. In DNA form, the CDR3 reads TGTGCCAGCAGCGTCTCGGACGTCCCTATGAACACTGAAGCTTTCTTT. It codes for CASSVSDVPMNTEAFF.

The chain combines TRBV21-1 with TRBJ1-1. TRBV21-1 is reported as a pseudogene. The CDR3 covers 17 residues. As DNA, the CDR3 is TGTGCCAGCAGCAAAGATGGGGGGGCAAGAATGAACACTGAAGCTTTCTTT. Protein product: CASSKDGGARMNTEAFF.

This clone occurred a few times. V gene TRBV5-1 combines with J gene TRBJ2-7; perhaps TRBD1 as D (5 bases). V lost 1 base to trimming and J lost 6 bases, with 8 bases between them. This CDR3 region has 12 residues. Germline CDR1 reads SGHRS; CDR2 reads YFSETQ. Here the CDR3 reads CASSLMGPEQYF. In DNA form, the CDR3 reads TGCGCCAGCAGCTTGATGGGGCCCGAGCAGTACTTC.

The chain carries TRBV6-5 and TRBJ2-3; 7 positions match TRBD1. With V trimmed by 6 bases and J by 9 bases, 6 bases remained unmatched. Germline CDR1 reads MNHEY; CDR2 reads SVGAGI. The CDR3 runs 12 residues. The CDR3 DNA reads TGTGCCAGCAGCAGGGACAGAAACACGCAGTATTTT. It codes for CASSRDRNTQYF.

The V gene is TRBV10-1, the J gene TRBJ1-2, with D uncertain. V shed 4 bases and J shed 1 base, with 7 bases lying between them. Germline loops: CDR1 WNHNN, CDR2 SYGVQD (reference sequence). This CDR3 spans 13 amino acids. The CDR3 is CASSGHLNYGYTF. CDR3 DNA sequence: TGCGCCAGCAGTGGACACCTTAACTATGGCTACACCTTC.

J is TRBJ2-3 and V is TRBV5-4, with D uncertain. Trimming took off 4 bases at V and 8 bases at J, with 11 bases between the two ends. This CDR3 spans 12 amino acids. In germline, CDR1 is SGHNT, CDR2 YYREEE (reference sequence). The CDR3 loop is CASSPGRATQYF. The CDR3 DNA is TGTGCCAGCAGCCCTGGTAGAGCTACGCAGTATTTT.

The chain employs TRBV7-2 and TRBJ2-2; D uncertain. Germline assignment: CDR1 SGHTA and CDR2 FQGNSA. This CDR3 comprises 13 residues. V was trimmed by 3 bases and J by 6 bases, leaving 8 bases between them. CDR3 coding DNA: TGTGCCAGCAGCTTGAGAAGGGCCGGGGAGCTGTTTTTT. It codes for CASSLRRAGELFF. The full variable domain, completed using reference TRBV7-2 and TRBJ2-2, is GAGVSQSPSNKVTEKGKDVELRCDPISGHTALYWYRQSLGQGLEFLIYFQGNSAPDKSGLPSDRFSAERTGGSVSTLTIQRTQQEDSAVYLCASSLRRAGELFFGEGSRLTVL.

The V and J genes are TRBV7-8 and TRBJ1-5; D uncertain. Looked up from germline, CDR1 is SGHVS and CDR2 is FQNEAQ. Trimming took off 3 bases at V and 7 bases at J, with 7 bases between the two ends. CDR3 size: 12 residues. As DNA, the CDR3 is TGTGCCAGCAGCTTTATTATGCAGCCCCAGCATTTT. The encoded protein is CASSFIMQPQHF.

CDR3 in DNA: TGTGCCAGTAGTCACGACAGACGTGAAGCTTTCTTT. This encodes CASSHDRREAFF. The genes are TRBV19 and TRBJ1-1; the D gene is possibly TRBD1 (5 bases). V was trimmed by 5 bases and J by 7 bases, leaving 11 bases between them. The CDR3 sequence is 12 residues long. The germline V gene has CDR1 LNHDA and CDR2 SQIVND (reference sequence).

This chain's CDR3 is CASSVSGGQNSPLHF. The CDR3 DNA reads as TGTGCCAGCAGCGTGTCTGGGGGACAGAATTCACCCCTCCACTTT. The chain uses TRBV9 and TRBJ1-6, with TRBD1 identical over 7 bases. This CDR3 spans 15 amino acids. With V trimmed by 2 bases and J by 7 bases, 6 bases remained unmatched. Germline assignment: CDR1 SGDLS and CDR2 YYNGEE.

This clone showed up just a few times. This sequence joins TRBV15 and TRBJ1-1; D not resolved. V was clipped by 0 bases and J by 10 bases, with 12 bases between them. Germline V gives CDR1 LNHNV, CDR2 YYDKDF (reference sequence). CDR3 length equals 13 residues. In DNA form, the CDR3 reads TGTGCCACCAGCAGAGATGTTGGGGAGGTAGCTTTCTTT. Residues: CATSRDVGEVAFF.